These 27 T cell receptor beta chains were sequenced from one sample in a study of blood T cell repertoires in COVID-19. TCRdb's copy holds only in-frame clones and misses some; the assay was immunoSEQ multiplex PCR. The data hold about 280,000 clones, with approximately 85% observed a single time. Source material: peripheral blood. Receptors were obtained from a man in his fifties with active or convalescent COVID-19.

The rearrangement links TRBV28 to TRBJ2-7, with a weak D call TRBD2 (5 bases). V lost 10 bases to trimming and J lost 4 bases, with 17 bases between them. Germline loops: CDR1 MDHEN, CDR2 SYDVKM. The CDR3 is 13 amino acids. CDR3 nucleotides: TGTGCCACCCGGGGTCAAGGTAGATACGAGCAGTACTTC. It specifies CATRGQGRYEQYF.

The chain joins TRBV19 to TRBJ1-5; 10 bases map to TRBD1. J was trimmed by 0 bases and V by 8 bases; bases with no gene match: 4. The germline gives CDR1 LNHDA, CDR2 SQIVND (reference sequence). The CDR3 runs to 15 residues. As DNA, the CDR3 is TGTGCCAGTGGGACAGGGGAATATAGCAATCAGCCCCAGCATTTT. Translation: CASGTGEYSNQPQHF.

This rearrangement joins TRBV19 to TRBJ1-5; 9 bases line up with TRBD1. V shed 4 bases and J 6 bases; nucleotides not matched to a gene: 4. CDR3 length equals 14 residues. Germline lookup yields CDR1 LNHDA and CDR2 SQIVND (reference sequence). CDR3 sequence reads: CASSKQGAGQPQHF. Written as DNA, the CDR3 is TGTGCCAGTAGTAAACAGGGGGCTGGTCAGCCCCAGCATTTT.

As for this clone: This CDR3 is also generated by other DNA sequences in the sample. V usage is TRBV29-1 and J usage is TRBJ2-1; 8 bases align to TRBD1. This CDR3 spans 13 amino acids. The germline V gene has CDR1 SQVTM and CDR2 ANQGSEA. J was trimmed by 4 bases and V by 4 bases; bases with no gene match: 3. CDR3 protein: CSVGTGGYNEQFF. DNA for the CDR3: TGCAGCGTTGGAACAGGGGGGTACAATGAGCAGTTCTTC.

The chain links TRBV3-1 (or the pseudogene TRBV3-2) to TRBJ2-2; D unclear. This CDR3 is built from 16 residues. Per germline, CDR1 LGHDT and CDR2 YNNKEL (reference sequence). Trimming took 2 bases from V and 1 from J, leaving 11 bases between them. The CDR3 DNA sequence: TGTGCCAGCAGCCAAAGTAGCCTCGGGAACACCGGGGAGCTGTTTTTT. Residues: CASSQSSLGNTGELFF.

As to this clone: An end of the junction differs from the germline gene, which may be a read error. The CDR3 DNA reads TGTGCCAGCAGCCTAGCCCTCCAGGGTGGAAATAATTCACCCCTCCACTTT. Protein product: CASSLALQGGNNSPLHF. The rearrangement joins TRBV7-8 to TRBJ1-6; D is perhaps TRBD1 (5 bases). Germline V CDR1 and CDR2: SGHVS, FQNEAQ. The CDR3 covers 17 residues.

This rearrangement joins TRBV6-4 to TRBJ2-1; TRBD2 aligns across 14 bases. The CDR3 runs 15 residues. With V trimmed by 5 bases and J by 10 bases, 7 bases remained unmatched. Germline V CDR1 and CDR2: MRHNA, SNTAGT. The CDR3 DNA sequence: TGTGCCAGCAGTTCCGGGACTAGCGGGAGCGGCGAGCAGTTCTTC. Residues: CASSSGTSGSGEQFF.

CDR3 amino acids: CASSQRRYEQYF. In DNA, the CDR3 is TGTGCCAGCAGTCAGAGGAGGTACGAGCAGTACTTC. J is TRBJ2-7 and V is TRBV28, with a weak D call TRBD2 (5 bases). The length of the CDR3 is 12 residues. The V end lost 5 bases, the J end lost 4 bases, and 9 bases lay between the germline ends. CDR1 MDHEN and CDR2 SYDVKM come from the germline V gene.

The table lists this clone with a count of one. The V call is TRBV18, the J call TRBJ2-6; 7 bases are shared with TRBD2. The CDR3 is 19 residues long. The ends lost 2 bases at V and 1 base at J; junction bases unmatched: 11. CDR1 and CDR2 from the germline V gene are KGHSH and LQKENI. The CDR3 bases are TGTGCCAGCTCACCAGGTCAGAGCGGGGTAGTTTCTGGGGCCAACGTCCTGACTTTC. Its translation is CASSPGQSGVVSGANVLTF.

The chain joins TRBV12-3 or TRBV12-4 to TRBJ1-3; D uncertain. V lost 7 bases and J 2 bases, leaving 9 bases between the germline ends. CDR3 length: 13 amino acids. The chain's CDR3 is CASTLPPGNTIYF. The CDR3 DNA sequence: TGTGCCAGCACCCTCCCTCCTGGAAACACCATATATTTT.

Here the CDR3 reads CASSQGIAGGPVNEQFF. The CDR3 DNA sequence: TGCGCCAGCAGCCAGGGGATAGCGGGAGGGCCAGTCAATGAGCAGTTCTTC. The gene calls are TRBV4-1 and TRBJ2-1; TRBD2 matches 11 bases. The germline gives CDR1 MGHRA, CDR2 YSYEKL. This CDR3 region has 17 residues. J gave up 6 bases and V 3 bases, and 10 bases lay outside the gene matches.

This chain connects TRBV6-4 to TRBJ2-1, with 9 bases aligning to TRBD2. This CDR3 has 16 residues. Looked up from germline, CDR1 is MRHNA and CDR2 is SNTAGT. Trimming took 3 bases from V and 7 from J; bases not matched to a gene: 10. The CDR3 protein is CASSDFPAGGKNEQFF. CDR3 bases: TGTGCCAGCAGTGATTTTCCAGCGGGAGGCAAGAATGAGCAGTTCTTC.

The CDR3 here is CASTLSRGTEAFF. CDR3 DNA: TGTGCCAGTACCCTGTCCCGGGGCACTGAAGCTTTCTTT. The rearrangement joins TRBV19 to TRBJ1-1; D is ambiguous. Germline lookup yields CDR1 LNHDA and CDR2 SQIVND (reference sequence). The length of the CDR3 is 13 residues. The germline V and J ends were trimmed by 7 bases and 4 bases, with 13 bases remaining between them. The full variable domain, in which reference TRBV19 and TRBJ1-1 provide the parts outside the CDR3, is DGGITQSPKYLFRKEGQNVTLSCEQNLNHDAMYWYRQDPGQGLRLIYYSQIVNDFQKGDIAEGYSVSREKKESFPLTVTSAQKNPTAFYLCASTLSRGTEAFFGQGTRLTVV.

This sequence joins TRBV29-1 and TRBJ2-7; a weak D match, TRBD2 (5 bases). Germline values: CDR1 SQVTM, CDR2 ANQGSEA. V lost 6 bases to trimming and J lost 1 base, with 13 bases between them. This CDR3 region has 13 residues. CDR3 nucleotide sequence: TGCAGCGTGCGAATGTCGGGGTCCTACGAGCAGTACTTC. As protein: CSVRMSGSYEQYF.

The chain couples TRBV29-1 to TRBJ1-2; 8 bases line up with TRBD1. The CDR3 spans 13 residues. V was pared by 6 bases and J by 5 bases, with 8 bases of the junction left unmatched. CDR1 is SQVTM, CDR2 ANQGSEA, per germline. The CDR3: CSVGTGQEYGYTF. CDR3 bases: TGCAGCGTCGGGACGGGACAGGAATATGGCTACACCTTC. The full variable domain, in which reference TRBV29-1 and TRBJ1-2 provide the parts outside the CDR3, is SAVISQKPSRDICQRGTSLTIQCQVDSQVTMMFWYRQQPGQSLTLIATANQGSEATYESGFVIDKFPISRPNLTFSTLTVSNMSPEDSSIYLCSVGTGQEYGYTFGSGTRLTVV.

The chain recombines TRBV18 with TRBJ2-1, with TRBD2 identical over 14 bases. The CDR3 is 16 amino acids. In germline, CDR1 is KGHSH, CDR2 LQKENI. The junction had 4 bases not matched to a gene; V was cut back by 6 bases and J by 3 bases. The CDR3 here is CASSSGTSGSYNEQFF. CDR3 nucleotides: TGTGCCAGCTCCTCCGGGACTAGCGGGAGCTACAATGAGCAGTTCTTC.

CDR3 nucleotide sequence: TGTGCCAGCAACTATAAAAGCAATCAGCCCCAGCATTTT. As protein: CASNYKSNQPQHF. The V gene is TRBV2, the J gene TRBJ1-5; unclear D gene. The V gene's germline CDR1 is SNHLY and CDR2 FYNNEI. The CDR3 totals 13 residues. The V end was cut by 7 bases, the J end by 1 base, with 8 bases between.

Remarks on this clone: A single base separates this from a much larger clone, so it may be a read error. The V call is TRBV6-4, the J call TRBJ1-1; tentatively, D is TRBD1 (5 bases). V was cut by 6 bases and J by 1 base, with 12 bases left in between. Per the germline V gene, CDR1 is MRHNA and CDR2 is SNTAGT. This CDR3 has 14 amino acids. CDR3: CASSPRAWNTEAFF. As DNA, the CDR3 is TGTGCCAGCAGCCCCAGGGCATGGAACACTGAAGCTTTCTTT.

The V gene is TRBV7-8, the J gene TRBJ1-2; a possible D gene is TRBD1 (5 bases). The CDR3 sequence is 14 residues long. V was clipped by 1 base and J by 3 bases, with 9 bases between them. Germline-derived CDR1 and CDR2 are SGHVS and FQNEAQ. This CDR3 reads CASSLDPTDYGYTF. The CDR3 nucleotides are TGTGCCAGCAGCTTAGACCCGACAGACTATGGCTACACCTTC.

This sequence joins TRBV27 and TRBJ2-7; D possibly corresponds to TRBD2 (6 bases). The V gene's germline CDR1 is MNHEY and CDR2 SMNVEV (reference sequence). The CDR3 is 14 residues long. The ends were cut back, 6 bases at V and 3 bases at J, with 15 bases in the middle. The CDR3 sequence is CASSRGLTHYEQYF. Here the CDR3 DNA reads TGTGCCAGCAGCCGGGGACTCACGCACTACGAGCAGTACTTC.

This clone was found a few times. The chain is built from TRBV12-5 and TRBJ1-2; no reliable D call. V was trimmed by 1 base and J by 4 bases, leaving 7 bases between them. The CDR3 contains 13 residues. Germline CDR1 reads LGHNT; CDR2 reads FRNRAP. Written as DNA, the CDR3 is TGTGCTAGTGGTTTGGGACGGAGCTATGGCTACACCTTC. It is translated as CASGLGRSYGYTF.

The rearrangement uses TRBV3-1 (or the pseudogene TRBV3-2) and TRBJ2-2, with 7 bases fitting TRBD2. This CDR3 region has 18 residues. Germline V gene lookup returns CDR1 LGHDT and CDR2 YNNKEL (reference sequence). Trimming cost V 2 bases and J 4 bases; bases outside gene matches: 13. CDR3 bases: TGTGCCAGCAGCCAACTTAGTGTTAGCGGGCCCAGCACCGGGGAGCTGTTTTTT. Translation: CASSQLSVSGPSTGELFF.

This chain joins TRBV6-5 and TRBJ2-2; TRBD2 might be the D (5 bases). The CDR3 extends over 14 amino acids. Trimming took 2 bases from V and 3 from J, leaving 7 bases between them. CDR1 is MNHEY and CDR2 is SVGAGI in the germline V gene. The CDR3 spells CASSYEGYTGELFF. CDR3 bases: TGTGCCAGCAGTTACGAGGGTTACACCGGGGAGCTGTTTTTT.

The gene calls are TRBV27 and TRBJ2-7, with TRBD2 matching 13 bases. Germline loops: CDR1 MNHEY, CDR2 SMNVEV (reference sequence). The junction had 13 bases not matched to a gene; V was cut back by 5 bases and J by 0 bases. The CDR3 extends over 19 amino acids. CDR3 residues: CASSIAPPGLAGSSYEQYF. The CDR3, as DNA: TGTGCCAGCAGTATTGCACCCCCGGGACTAGCGGGGAGCTCCTACGAGCAGTACTTC.

This sequence joins TRBV11-2 and TRBJ2-7, with D perhaps TRBD2 (6 bases). The V gene's germline CDR1 is SGHAT and CDR2 FQNNGV. The V and J ends lost 5 bases and 3 bases respectively, with 17 bases between them. The CDR3 covers 15 residues. Here the CDR3 reads CASSPPLAPVYEQYF. The CDR3 bases are TGTGCCAGCAGCCCCCCCCTAGCGCCCGTCTACGAGCAGTACTTC.

As to this clone: The identical CDR3 is also encoded by other nucleotide sequences in the sample. J is TRBJ1-4 and V is TRBV28, with D unresolved. The CDR3 extends over 11 amino acids. The germline CDR1 and CDR2 sequences are MDHEN and SYDVKM. Trimming took off 5 bases at V and 5 bases at J, with 3 bases between the two ends. The CDR3 sequence is CASSLNEKLFF. CDR3 bases: TGTGCCAGCAGTCTAAATGAAAAACTGTTTTTT.

V gene TRBV11-2 combines with J gene TRBJ2-1; 9 nucleotides match TRBD2. After removal of 2 bases from V and 4 bases from J, the junction contained 6 bases not matched to a gene. This CDR3 has 16 amino acids. The germline CDR1 and CDR2 sequences are SGHAT and FQNNGV. The CDR3 nucleotides read TGTGCCAGCAGCTTAATGGGACTAGCCAAATACAATGAGCAGTTCTTC. Translation: CASSLMGLAKYNEQFF.